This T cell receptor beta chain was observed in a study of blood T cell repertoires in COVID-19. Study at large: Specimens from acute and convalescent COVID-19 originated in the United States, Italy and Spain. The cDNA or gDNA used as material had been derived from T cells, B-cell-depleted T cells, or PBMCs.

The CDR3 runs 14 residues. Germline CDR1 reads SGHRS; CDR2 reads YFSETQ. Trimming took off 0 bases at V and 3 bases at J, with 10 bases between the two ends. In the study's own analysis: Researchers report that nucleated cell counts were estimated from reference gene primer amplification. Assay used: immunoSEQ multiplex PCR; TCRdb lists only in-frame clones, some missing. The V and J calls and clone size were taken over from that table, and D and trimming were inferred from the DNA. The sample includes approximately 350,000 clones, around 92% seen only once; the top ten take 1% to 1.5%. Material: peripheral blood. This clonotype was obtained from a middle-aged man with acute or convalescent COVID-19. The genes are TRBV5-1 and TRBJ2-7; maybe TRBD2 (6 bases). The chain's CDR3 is CASSLAGGLYEQYF. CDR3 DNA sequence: TGCGCCAGCAGCTTGGCCGGGGGACTCTACGAGCAGTACTTC.